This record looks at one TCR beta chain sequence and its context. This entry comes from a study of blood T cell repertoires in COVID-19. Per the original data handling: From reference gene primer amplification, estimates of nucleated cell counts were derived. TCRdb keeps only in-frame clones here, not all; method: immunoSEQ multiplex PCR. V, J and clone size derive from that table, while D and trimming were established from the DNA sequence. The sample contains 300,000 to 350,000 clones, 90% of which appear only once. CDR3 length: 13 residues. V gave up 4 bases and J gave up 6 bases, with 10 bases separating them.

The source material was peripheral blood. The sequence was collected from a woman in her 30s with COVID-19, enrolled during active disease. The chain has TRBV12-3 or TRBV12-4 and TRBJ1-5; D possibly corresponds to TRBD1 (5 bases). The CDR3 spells CASSSRVSQPQHF. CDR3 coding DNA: TGTGCCAGCAGTTCCAGGGTGTCTCAGCCCCAGCATTTT.